This T cell receptor (beta chain) was captured by sequencing in a study of blood T cell repertoires in COVID-19. Looking at the study overall: Sources were T cells, B-cell-depleted T cells, or PBMCs; the material itself was cDNA or gDNA.

The repertoire was sequenced with immunoSEQ multiplex PCR; TCRdb's copy has only in-frame clones and lacks some. The repertoire holds approximately 200,000 clones, approximately 90% seen once, with approximately 4% in the top ten. Germline V gives CDR1 SGDLS, CDR2 YYNGEE. V was trimmed by 1 base and J by 7 bases, leaving 9 bases between them. The CDR3 is made up of 13 amino acids. V usage is TRBV9 and J usage is TRBJ2-1; no reliable D call. This TCR came from a woman in her thirties with acute or convalescent COVID-19. What was sequenced was peripheral blood. Here the CDR3 DNA reads TGTGCCAGCAGCGTAACCAAACAAAATGAGCAGTTCTTC. Residues: CASSVTKQNEQFF.